The 8 T cell receptor beta chains presented below share a single source sample, sequenced in a study of regulatory dendritic cells for organ transplantation. No antigen is known for these receptors. Sorted T cells were CFSE-labeled and cultured around 5 days with allogeneic regulatory or mature dendritic cells at 1:10. Some clones are missing from TCRdb's copy, which holds only in-frame ones; the method was immunoSEQ multiplex PCR. This table has about 10,000 clones, roughly two thirds appearing once. Input material: naive CD4+ T cells from blood cultured with dendritic cells. Subset noted: CD45RA+ naive T cells. These TCRs come from a human donor in good health.

This chain uses TRBV5-4 with TRBJ2-7, with D possibly TRBD1 on 6 matching bases. Germline CDR1 SGHNT, CDR2 YYREEE (reference sequence). This CDR3 has 13 amino acids. The V end was cut by 4 bases, the J end by 5 bases, with 13 bases between. DNA for the CDR3: TGTGCCAGCAGCCGAAACGACAGGCACGAGCAGTACTTC. Translating gives CASSRNDRHEQYF.

The chain has TRBV5-3 and TRBJ1-2; TRBD1 matches 7 bases. TRBV5-3 is reported as an ORF; its role is uncertain. This CDR3 is built from 13 residues. The J segment lost 2 bases and the V segment lost 8 bases, leaving 6 bases of the junction unmatched. The chain's CDR3 is CASRYRGNYGYTF. CDR3 DNA: TGTGCCAGCAGGTACAGGGGAAACTATGGCTACACCTTC.

V gene TRBV5-1 combines with J gene TRBJ2-3, with D possibly matching TRBD1 (5 bases). The V end was cut by 0 bases, the J end by 4 bases, with 18 bases between. CDR3 length: 17 amino acids. In germline, CDR1 is SGHRS, CDR2 YFSETQ. The CDR3 here is CASSLGGAYIGADTQYF. The CDR3 DNA reads TGCGCCAGCAGCTTGGGTGGGGCTTACATCGGCGCAGATACGCAGTATTTT.

This clone occurred a few times. This CDR3 is also generated by other DNA sequences in the sample. CDR3 loop: CASSPGQGRAYEQFF. For the CDR3, the DNA is TGTGCCAGCAGCCCGGGACAGGGTCGGGCTTATGAGCAGTTCTTC. V and J are TRBV7-3 and TRBJ2-1; 9 bases are a match to TRBD1. Germline V gene data show CDR1 as SGHTA and CDR2 as FQGTGA. Germline trimming cut 5 bases from V and 8 bases from J; bases unmatched to any gene: 10. CDR3 size: 15 residues.

The chain is built from TRBV6-5 and TRBJ1-2; maybe TRBD1 (6 bases). Trimming shortened V by 5 bases and J by 2 bases, and 15 bases separated the two germline ends. Germline V gene sequence: CDR1 MNHEY, CDR2 SVGAGI. The CDR3 runs to 15 residues. CDR3 sequence: CASSNGLTGNYGYTF. The CDR3, as DNA: TGTGCCAGCAGTAACGGTCTTACAGGGAACTATGGCTACACCTTC.

This chain links TRBV6-5 with TRBJ1-1; 12 bases match TRBD1. Per the germline V gene, CDR1 is MNHEY and CDR2 is SVGAGI. This CDR3 region has 14 residues. Losses at the gene ends were 6 bases for V and 8 bases for J; bases not matched to a gene: 7. CDR3 DNA sequence: TGTGCCAGCAGCTGGGACAGGGGGCGAGCCGAAGCTTTCTTT. This sequence encodes CASSWDRGRAEAFF.

This chain joins TRBV6-5 and TRBJ1-6; possible D gene TRBD1, 6 bases. Trimming stripped 5 bases from V and 10 bases from J, with 12 bases between. Germline lookup yields CDR1 MNHEY and CDR2 SVGAGI. CDR3 length: 13 residues. The DNA for the CDR3 is TGTGCCAGCAGTACGGGGGGGCTCTCACCCCTCCACTTT. Encoded protein: CASSTGGLSPLHF.

This clone has only a few counts. The chain has TRBV6-1 and TRBJ2-3; 11 bases match TRBD1. V was pared by 5 bases and J by 6 bases, with 4 bases of the junction left unmatched. This CDR3 has 14 amino acids. Germline loops: CDR1 MNHNS, CDR2 SASEGT. The CDR3 nucleotides are TGTGCCAGCAGTAAAGGACAGGGGGCTGATACGCAGTATTTT. This sequence encodes CASSKGQGADTQYF.